Below, 16 T cell receptor beta chains from the same sample are listed, as sequenced in a study of T cells in localized non-small cell lung cancer. Assay: immunoSEQ multiplex PCR; the TCRdb copy retains only in-frame clones and omits some. Of over 4,500 clones listed, under 40% are singletons. The specimen was lung tumor tissue, collected before any cancer treatment. The source is a male donor aged 60 or over with stage I squamous cell lung carcinoma.

This clone is deemed large. V gene TRBV9 combines with J gene TRBJ1-1; D is perhaps TRBD1 (5 bases). The CDR3 extends over 15 amino acids. Germline V lookup: CDR1 SGDLS, CDR2 YYNGEE. Between the trimmed V and J ends, which lost 5 bases and 10 bases, there was a span of 24 bases. The CDR3 protein is CASSESRGAPLGAFF. The CDR3 nucleotides are TGTGCCAGCAGTGAGTCCCGGGGCGCCCCTTTGGGAGCTTTCTTT.

The chain has TRBV4-1 and TRBJ1-2, with D possibly TRBD1 on 5 matching bases. Trimming removed 2 bases at V and 2 bases at J, with 12 bases between. The CDR3 length is 15 residues. Looked up from germline, CDR1 is MGHRA and CDR2 is YSYEKL. As DNA, the CDR3 is TGCGCCAGCAGCCAACCCCCAACAGGAAACTATGGCTACACCTTC. It translates to CASSQPPTGNYGYTF.

In DNA, the CDR3 is TGTGCCAGCAGCGCAAACGGGGGTAGAGAGACCCAGTACTTC. Its protein product is CASSANGGRETQYF. J is TRBJ2-5 and V is TRBV9; a weak D match, TRBD2 (6 bases). V gave up 3 bases and J gave up 4 bases, with 13 bases separating them. The V gene's germline CDR1 is SGDLS and CDR2 YYNGEE. The CDR3 is 14 residues long.

This chain connects TRBV14 to TRBJ1-4, with 9 bases matching TRBD1. Germline V lookup: CDR1 SGHDN, CDR2 FVKESK. The CDR3 consists of 14 residues. Germline trimming cut 4 bases from V and 5 bases from J; bases unmatched to any gene: 2. In nucleotides, the CDR3 is TGTGCCAGCAGCCCCGGGACAGGGAATGAAAAACTGTTTTTT. Protein: CASSPGTGNEKLFF.

The table lists this clone with a few counts. The rearrangement links TRBV23-1 to TRBJ1-6, with D uncertain. TRBV23-1 is treated as an ORF (open reading frame) with a function not yet certain. The CDR3 has 13 residues. V dropped 6 bases and J dropped 6 bases, with 9 bases sitting between them. CDR3 residues: CASSLEGNSPLHF. CDR3 bases: TGCGCCAGCAGCTTAGAGGGTAATTCACCCCTCCACTTT.

This clone was seen more than once but under ten times. The chain recombines TRBV19 with TRBJ1-1, with D tentatively TRBD1 (6 bases). CDR3 size: 14 residues. CDR1 is LNHDA and CDR2 is SQIVND in the germline V gene (reference sequence). Trimming shortened V by 7 bases and J by 4 bases, and 16 bases separated the two germline ends. In DNA, the CDR3 is TGTGCCAGTATGACAGGCCAGGTATTCACTGAAGCTTTCTTT. It is translated as CASMTGQVFTEAFF.

The chain employs TRBV19 and TRBJ2-3; TRBD2 matches at 7 bases. The trim removed 1 base at V and 6 bases at J, leaving 4 bases unmatched. Germline CDR1 LNHDA, CDR2 SQIVND (reference sequence). The CDR3 is 14 residues long. The CDR3 protein is CASSIGTSLDTQYF. As DNA, the CDR3 is TGTGCCAGTAGTATAGGGACTAGTCTGGATACGCAGTATTTT.

The chain recombines TRBV6-8 with TRBJ1-6, with 10 bases lining up with TRBD1. Germline V gene sequence: CDR1 MNHGY, CDR2 SAAAGT. V was pared by 6 bases and J by 9 bases, with 8 bases of the junction left unmatched. The CDR3 totals 15 residues. The CDR3 is CASSMMDRGGSPLHF. Written as DNA, the CDR3 is TGTGCCAGCAGCATGATGGACAGGGGGGGTTCACCCCTCCACTTT.

V gene TRBV2 combines with J gene TRBJ1-4; no definite D call. This CDR3 has 12 residues. Germline CDR1 SNHLY, CDR2 FYNNEI. The V gene lost 2 bases and the J gene lost 5 bases, with 3 bases spanning the gap. DNA of the CDR3: TGTGCCAGCAGTGAAACAAATGAAAAACTGTTTTTT. It encodes CASSETNEKLFF.

This clone was counted only a few times. The V call is TRBV9, the J call TRBJ2-3; D call uncertain. Trimming pared 5 bases from V and 0 bases from J, leaving 7 bases between. Germline-derived CDR1 and CDR2 are SGDLS and YYNGEE. This CDR3 has 13 amino acids. The CDR3 nucleotides are TGTGCCAGCAGTGAATACAGCACAGATACGCAGTATTTT. Residues: CASSEYSTDTQYF.

The chain carries TRBV14 and TRBJ1-3, with TRBD1 matching 7 bases. The germline V gene has CDR1 SGHDN and CDR2 FVKESK. V shed 4 bases, J shed 6 bases, and the junction held 6 bases outside the gene matches. The CDR3 extends over 14 amino acids. This CDR3 is CASSRQGGENTIYF. Written as DNA, the CDR3 is TGTGCCAGCAGCCGACAGGGTGGAGAAAACACCATATATTTT.

The chain couples TRBV6-8 to TRBJ2-7; no clear D gene. Germline CDR1 is MNHGY and CDR2 is SAAAGT. The CDR3 has 14 residues. The V and J ends lost 3 bases and 6 bases respectively, with 15 bases between them. CDR3 sequence reads: CASSYSVKECEQYF. In DNA, the CDR3 is TGTGCCAGCAGTTATTCGGTTAAGGAGTGCGAGCAGTACTTC.

The chain is built from TRBV19 and TRBJ2-1; 9 bases fit TRBD1. CDR1 is LNHDA, CDR2 SQIVND, per germline (reference sequence). CDR3 size: 14 residues. V shed 4 bases, J shed 7 bases, and the junction held 5 bases outside the gene matches. CDR3 DNA sequence: TGTGCCAGTAGTAAAATTGGGACAGGGAATGAGCAGTTCTTC. Protein sequence: CASSKIGTGNEQFF.

The rearrangement uses TRBV5-1 and TRBJ2-3; the match to TRBD1 covers 7 bases. The germline gives CDR1 SGHRS, CDR2 YFSETQ. The CDR3 is made up of 16 amino acids. With 4 bases clipped from V and 3 bases from J, the junction kept 11 bases outside the gene matches. CDR3: CASSPGQSMNTDTQYF. In DNA, the CDR3 is TGCGCCAGCAGCCCGGGACAGAGCATGAATACAGATACGCAGTATTTT.

This chain links TRBV30 with TRBJ2-3; TRBD2 matches 13 bases. Looked up from germline, CDR1 is GTSNPN and CDR2 is SVGIG (reference sequence). With 6 bases clipped from V and 12 bases from J, the junction kept 15 bases outside the gene matches. This CDR3 has 15 residues. The CDR3 is CACKTTGLAGHQQYF. The CDR3 DNA is TGTGCCTGCAAGACCACGGGACTAGCGGGGCACCAACAGTATTTT.

The chain recombines TRBV5-1 with TRBJ1-5, with unresolved D. Trimming removed 0 bases from V and 7 bases from J, with 14 bases in between. There are 15 residues in the CDR3. Germline V gene sequence: CDR1 SGHRS, CDR2 YFSETQ. CDR3 residues: CASSLAGHLLQPQHF. In DNA form, the CDR3 reads TGCGCCAGCAGCTTGGCCGGCCACCTTTTACAGCCCCAGCATTTT.